The entry below gives a single TCR beta chain sequence along with its context. It has no known antigen specificity. Base-call qualities are not available, and no considerably larger clone is one nucleotide away. For sequencing of the TCRbeta CDR3 region, genomic DNA was extracted from the sorted cells. The immunoSEQ Assay was used to sequence the TCRbeta CDR3 regions. Here the immuneACCESS table is served through TCRdb, limited to in-frame sequences with V and J called. Missing clones are a known gap in these copies; in checked studies unresolved V genes cover under half, and the rest lacks a known reason. For this sample the table gives about 50,000 clones, of which 88% were detected only once. The ten largest make up 6.9% of the sample. This specimen comes from a study of OX40 agonist ivuxolimab in advanced cancers. Turning to the overall study: The costimulatory receptor OX40 (CD134) was targeted by ivuxolimab, a fully human IgG2 agonistic monoclonal antibody. The paper describes the monotherapy dose-escalation part (N = 52 patients) of the phase I trial of ivuxolimab. Partial responses were achieved by three dose-escalation patients, of whom one had hepatocellular carcinoma and two had cutaneous melanoma. Of the 52 patients in dose escalation, about 20 had hepatocellular carcinoma, some 15 had melanoma, 9 had renal cell carcinoma and 9 had head and neck cancer. Intravenous ivuxolimab was administered to patients every 2 weeks at six dose levels: 0.01, 0.1, 0.3, 1.5, 3 and 10 mg/kg. In the dose-escalation cohort, approximately 83% of patients were male, and the mean age was around 60 years with a range of roughly 20 to 80. Prior anti-PD-1, anti-PD-L1 or anti-CTLA-4 therapy was permitted, and checkpoint inhibitors had been received by roughly 42% of dose-escalation patients. The point of sequencing TCRbeta in the periphery was to test whether ivuxolimab changed TCR sequence diversity and drove clonal T-cell expansion.

What the work shows at the level of the full study, not this receptor alone: On average, CD8+ T cells showed more expanded clones than CD4+ T cells after ivuxolimab. The antigen specificity of the peripheral T cells that underwent clonal expansion was not determined. Low levels of normalized T-cell clonal expansion were also seen in some patients who did not respond. Partial responders in the 0.1-3.0 mg/kg groups had among the lowest normalized peripheral clonal expansion, especially among CD8+ T cells. At doses of 0.1 to 3.0 mg/kg, clonal expansion of both CD4+ and CD8+ T cells in blood was seen between baseline and week 6.

The germline V gene supplies CDR1 ENHRY and CDR2 SYGVKD. The junction shows trimming of 3 bases on V and 3 bases on J, and the gene matches do not reach 14 bases of it. Taken from cysteine to phenylalanine, the CDR3 has 19 residues. CDR3 DNA is the only sequence kept; it has 57 bases, read in frame from the first base. Patients with autoimmune disease history or receiving systemic immunosuppression were excluded from the trial. Peripheral blood for TCR sequencing was collected from all dose cohorts at baseline, on cycle 4 day 1, and on cycle 7 day 1. Samples were obtained from an open-label, multicenter, first-in-human phase I dose-escalation trial of ivuxolimab. The trial enrolled adults with locally advanced or metastatic head and neck squamous cell, hepatocellular, melanoma or renal cell carcinoma. Before TCR sequencing, CD4+ T cells and CD8+ T cells from peripheral blood were sorted into separate populations.

The chain uses TRBV10-3 and TRBJ2-7, with TRBD2 identical over 13 junction bases. The TCR comes from an adult with an advanced solid tumor such as melanoma, head and neck, liver or kidney cancer. Sequencing was performed on CD4+ or CD8+ T cells sorted from blood, taken in a trial of the OX40 agonist ivuxolimab. The CDR3 region has the sequence CAISERLGTSGTIFYEQYF. The nucleotide sequence reads as follows: TGTGCCATCAGTGAAAGACTAGGGACTAGCGGGACCATATTCTACGAGCAGTACTTC.